The 2 T cell receptor beta chains listed next were all sequenced from one sample in a study of blood T cell repertoires in COVID-19. The protocol was immunoSEQ multiplex PCR, while the TCRdb copy is restricted to in-frame clones and leaves out a portion. The repertoire holds about 120,000 clones, about 90% seen once, with about 4% in the top ten. Input material: peripheral blood. These receptors were obtained from a woman aged 55-69 years with COVID-19, enrolled during active disease.

This clone came up once. V and J are TRBV14 and TRBJ1-3; 12 bases fit TRBD1. Trimming cost V 5 bases and J 0 bases; bases outside gene matches: 8. The CDR3 spans 18 residues. Germline CDR1 is SGHDN and CDR2 is FVKESK. The CDR3 loop reads CASSLLGTGGISGNTIYF. The DNA of the CDR3 is TGTGCCAGCAGCTTACTAGGGACAGGGGGCATCTCTGGAAACACCATATATTTT. The full variable domain, its missing parts supplied by reference TRBV14 and TRBJ1-3, is EAGVTQFPSHSVIEKGQTVTLRCDPISGHDNLYWYRRVMGKEIKFLLHFVKESKQDESGMPNNRFLAERTGGTYSTLKVQPAELEDSGVYFCASSLLGTGGISGNTIYFGEGSWLTVV.

The chain is built from TRBV6-5 and TRBJ2-3; TRBD1 matches 7 bases. Germline assignment: CDR1 MNHEY and CDR2 SVGAGI. The CDR3 has 15 residues. V lost 5 bases, J lost 1 base, and 6 bases stayed unmatched. DNA of the CDR3: TGTGCCAGCAGTAAACAAAGGGGGCGCACAGATACGCAGTATTTT. Translated, it gives CASSKQRGRTDTQYF.